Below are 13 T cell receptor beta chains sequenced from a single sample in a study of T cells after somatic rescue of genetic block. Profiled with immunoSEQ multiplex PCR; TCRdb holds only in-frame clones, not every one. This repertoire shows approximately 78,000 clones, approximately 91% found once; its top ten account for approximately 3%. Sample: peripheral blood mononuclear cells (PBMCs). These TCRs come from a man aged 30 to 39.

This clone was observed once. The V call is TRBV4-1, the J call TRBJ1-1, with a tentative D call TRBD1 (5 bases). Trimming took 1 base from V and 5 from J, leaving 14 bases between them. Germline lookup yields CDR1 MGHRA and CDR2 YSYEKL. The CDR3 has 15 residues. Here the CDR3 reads CASSQGSAGWTEAFF. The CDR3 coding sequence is TGCGCCAGCAGCCAAGGCAGTGCAGGGTGGACTGAAGCTTTCTTT.

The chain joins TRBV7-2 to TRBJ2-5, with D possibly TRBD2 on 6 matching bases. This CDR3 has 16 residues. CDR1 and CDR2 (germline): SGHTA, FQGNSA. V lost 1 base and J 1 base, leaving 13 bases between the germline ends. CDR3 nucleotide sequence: TGTGCCAGCAGCTTAGATTTGGGGGGAGGCCAAGAGACCCAGTACTTC. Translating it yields CASSLDLGGGQETQYF.

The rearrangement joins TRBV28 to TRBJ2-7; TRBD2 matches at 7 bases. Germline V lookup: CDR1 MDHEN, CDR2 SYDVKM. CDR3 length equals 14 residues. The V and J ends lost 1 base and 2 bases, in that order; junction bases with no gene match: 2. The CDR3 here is CASSLYGGAYEQYF. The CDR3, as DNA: TGTGCCAGCAGTTTATATGGGGGGGCCTACGAGCAGTACTTC.

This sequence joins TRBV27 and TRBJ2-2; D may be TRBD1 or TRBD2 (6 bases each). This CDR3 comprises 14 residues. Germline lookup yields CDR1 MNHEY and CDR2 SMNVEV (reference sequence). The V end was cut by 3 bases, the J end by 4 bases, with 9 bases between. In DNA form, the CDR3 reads TGTGCCAGCAGTTTTCGGGGGCGCACCGGGGAGCTGTTTTTT. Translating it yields CASSFRGRTGELFF.

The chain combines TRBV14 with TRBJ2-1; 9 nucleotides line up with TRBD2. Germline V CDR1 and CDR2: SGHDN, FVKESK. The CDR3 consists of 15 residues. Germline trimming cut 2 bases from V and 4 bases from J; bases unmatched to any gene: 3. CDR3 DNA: TGTGCCAGCAGCCAATTCAGCGGGGGGTACAATGAGCAGTTCTTC. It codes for CASSQFSGGYNEQFF.

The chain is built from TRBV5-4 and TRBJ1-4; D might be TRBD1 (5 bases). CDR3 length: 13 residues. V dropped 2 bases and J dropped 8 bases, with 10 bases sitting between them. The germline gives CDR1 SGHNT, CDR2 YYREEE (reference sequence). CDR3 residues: CASSFSTGEKLFF. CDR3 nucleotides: TGTGCCAGCAGCTTTTCAACAGGAGAAAAACTGTTTTTT.

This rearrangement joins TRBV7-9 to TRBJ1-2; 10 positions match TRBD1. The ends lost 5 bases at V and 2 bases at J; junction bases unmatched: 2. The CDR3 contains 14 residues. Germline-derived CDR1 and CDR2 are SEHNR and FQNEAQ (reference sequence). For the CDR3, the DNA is TGTGCCAGCAGCCGACAGGGGGCCAACTATGGCTACACCTTC. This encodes CASSRQGANYGYTF.

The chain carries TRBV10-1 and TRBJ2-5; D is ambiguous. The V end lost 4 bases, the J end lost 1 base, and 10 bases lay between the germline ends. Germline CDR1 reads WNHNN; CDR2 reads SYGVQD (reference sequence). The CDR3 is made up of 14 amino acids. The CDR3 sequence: CASSAHSAQETQYF. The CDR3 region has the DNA TGCGCCAGCAGTGCCCATTCAGCCCAAGAGACCCAGTACTTC.

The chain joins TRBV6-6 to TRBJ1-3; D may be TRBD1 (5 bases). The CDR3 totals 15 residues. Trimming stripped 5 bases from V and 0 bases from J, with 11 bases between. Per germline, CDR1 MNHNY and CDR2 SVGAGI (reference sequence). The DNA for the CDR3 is TGTGCCAGCAGTCCCCCGGGGCTCTCTGGAAACACCATATATTTT. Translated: CASSPPGLSGNTIYF.

In nucleotides, the CDR3 is TGTGCCAGCAGCACCCGGGGCGGGGGTATGGGCAATGAGCAGTTCTTC. This encodes CASSTRGGGMGNEQFF. The V gene is TRBV9, the J gene TRBJ2-1; 7 nucleotides line up with TRBD2. The CDR3 extends over 16 amino acids. CDR1 SGDLS and CDR2 YYNGEE come from the germline V gene. J gave up 6 bases and V 4 bases, and 13 bases lay outside the gene matches.

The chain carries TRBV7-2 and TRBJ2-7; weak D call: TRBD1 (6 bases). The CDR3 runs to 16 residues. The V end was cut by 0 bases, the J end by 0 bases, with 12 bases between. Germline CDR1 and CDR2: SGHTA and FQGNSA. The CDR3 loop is CASSLALTGRSYEQYF. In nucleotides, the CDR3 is TGTGCCAGCAGCTTAGCCCTGACAGGCCGCTCCTACGAGCAGTACTTC. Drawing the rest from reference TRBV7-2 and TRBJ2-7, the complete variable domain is GAGVSQSPSNKVTEKGKDVELRCDPISGHTALYWYRQSLGQGLEFLIYFQGNSAPDKSGLPSDRFSAERTGGSVSTLTIQRTQQEDSAVYLCASSLALTGRSYEQYFGPGTRLTVT.

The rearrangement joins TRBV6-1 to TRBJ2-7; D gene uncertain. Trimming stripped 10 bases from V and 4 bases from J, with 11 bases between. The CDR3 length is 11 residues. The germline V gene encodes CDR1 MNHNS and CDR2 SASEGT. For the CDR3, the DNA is TGTGCCACCCGCATACCTTACGAGCAGTACTTC. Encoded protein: CATRIPYEQYF.

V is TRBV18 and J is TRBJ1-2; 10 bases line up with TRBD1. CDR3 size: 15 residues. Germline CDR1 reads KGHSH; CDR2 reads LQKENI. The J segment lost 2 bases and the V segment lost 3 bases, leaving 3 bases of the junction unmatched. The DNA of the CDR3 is TGTGCCAGCTCACCCGGACAGGGGGAGAACTATGGCTACACCTTC. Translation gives CASSPGQGENYGYTF.